This T cell receptor (beta chain) originates from a study of blood T cell repertoires in COVID-19. Study context: Sources were T cells, B-cell-depleted T cells, or PBMCs; the material itself was cDNA or gDNA.

The CDR3 has 13 residues. V lost 5 bases and J 2 bases, leaving 9 bases between the germline ends. Only in-frame clones appear in the TCRdb table, and some are missing; sequencing was by immunoSEQ multiplex PCR. The table includes 70,000 to 85,000 clones, approximately 90% detected once. Sequenced material: peripheral blood. The chain couples TRBV12-3 or TRBV12-4 to TRBJ1-2; D is unclear. The origin of this receptor is a woman aged 60-70 years with active COVID-19. The CDR3 DNA is TGTGCCAGCAGTGTACGTCGGAACTATGGCTACACCTTC. Its protein product is CASSVRRNYGYTF.